A selection of T cell receptor beta chains follows, all from one sample in a study of T cells in Graves' hyperthyroidism and ophthalmopathy. TCRdb processed the multiplex PCR reads anew with MiXCR; each CDR3 protein has one entry. The data hold some 300,000 distinct CDR3 sequences, with roughly an eighth observed a single time. The specimen was blood. The source is a middle-aged woman with Graves' hyperthyroidism. Both conserved end residues are part of each CDR3. Clone size is not always given. Where it is, it says once, few, many or a class for expanded clones.

CDR3 | J | V | size
CASSVAPHSPLHF | TRBJ1-6 | TRBV9 | few
CASSQEAGLQTQYF | TRBJ2-5 | TRBV3-1 | many
CASSIRGGTNEKLFF | TRBJ1-4 | TRBV19 | NA
CSVGGGTGAGYTF | TRBJ1-2 | TRBV29-1 | NA
CASSAFAMTKNSYEQYF | TRBJ2-7 | TRBV14 | NA
CASSKNPGGWSSNQPQHF | TRBJ1-5 | TRBV6-1 | NA
CASTISGRNTGELFF | TRBJ2-2 | TRBV5-1 | many
CASSPDRVYGYTF | TRBJ1-2 | TRBV7-8 | many
CASSLQGGVTEAFF | TRBJ1-1 | TRBV14 | NA
CASSLNLRGGDEQYF | TRBJ2-7 | TRBV5-1 | few
CASSEVPGHLTDTQYF | TRBJ2-3 | TRBV6-1 | NA
CASSPRTGPQYNEQFF | TRBJ2-1 | TRBV12-3/TRBV12-4 | many
CAWAGNTEAFF | TRBJ1-1 | TRBV30 | once
CASSLYSGGYQPQHF | TRBJ1-5 | TRBV28 | many
CASSLSQTSGGGETQYF | TRBJ2-5 | TRBV11-2 | many
CASSFLSHVQETQYF | TRBJ2-5 | TRBV7-8 | many